The rows below give T cell receptor beta chains drawn from one sample of a study of monozygotic twins with inflammatory bowel disease. With the 5' RACE reads reprocessed, TCRdb shows one record per CDR3 protein and no DNA. Its table lists hundreds of thousands of distinct CDR3 sequences. Sequences were obtained from blood. These receptors were collected from a human donor with ulcerative colitis or Crohn's disease, or a healthy co-twin of an affected twin (not recorded which). CDR3s include the opening cysteine and the closing phenylalanine or tryptophan. The order of the fields is J gene, V gene, CDR3 protein.

TRBJ1-2 | TRBV20-1 | CSVMVNYGYTF
TRBJ2-1 | TRBV18 | CASSPAGRNEQFF
TRBJ2-7 | TRBV7-2 | CASQKGAGGSYEQYF
TRBJ2-7 | TRBV2 | CASSPTFYEQYF
TRBJ1-3 | TRBV6-5 | CASETATRNTIYF
TRBJ2-5 | TRBV30 | CAWNNGQYQETQYF
TRBJ2-7 | TRBV7-9 | CASSFGAATYEQYF
TRBJ2-7 | TRBV5-1 | CASSAATSGSPLKEAEQYF
TRBJ1-1 | TRBV5-4 | CASSHPEYTEAFF
TRBJ2-3 | TRBV5-1 | CASTPGTLRGTDTQYF
TRBJ2-5 | TRBV15 | CATSRGGTEKETQYF
TRBJ1-3 | TRBV5-1 | CASSLAGPTRRRSSGNTIYF
TRBJ1-6 | TRBV7-2 | CASSRLGRGNSPLHF
TRBJ1-3 | TRBV5-4 | CASRGGSGNTIYF
TRBJ2-1 | TRBV7-9 | CASSEVGLVYNEQFF
TRBJ1-2 | TRBV12-3/TRBV12-4 | CASVPGTGYGYTF
TRBJ2-1 | TRBV11-2 | CASSLGRGLVRLAGGHEQFF
TRBJ2-7 | TRBV10-3 | CAIRGQDPIQYF
TRBJ1-3 | TRBV19 | CASSDGPSGNTIYF
TRBJ2-7 | TRBV29-1 | CSVKNRGDEQYF
TRBJ1-1 | TRBV7-2 | CASSFSLVATEAFF
TRBJ2-5 | TRBV7-2 | CASSWGQSQTQYF
TRBJ2-1 | TRBV12-3/TRBV12-4 | CASSSIGQGMLNEQFF
TRBJ1-2 | TRBV30 | CAWSVRQGRGGYTF
TRBJ2-3 | TRBV27 | CASSPTRLAGGQTQYF
TRBJ1-1 | TRBV20-1 | CSAERANTEAFF
TRBJ2-7 | TRBV7-3 | CASSFGTSGRAGEQYF
TRBJ1-6 | TRBV27 | CASSRNNNSPLHF
TRBJ2-1 | TRBV24-1 | CATSDSRDPWYNEQFF
TRBJ1-1 | TRBV25-1 | CASSESLWGNTEAFF
TRBJ2-3 | TRBV11-1 | CASSPKAEGLAGDGDTQYF
TRBJ2-3 | TRBV3-1 | CASSPNGLAGGPDTQYF
TRBJ1-2 | TRBV6-6 | CASTLPDRGYGYTF
TRBJ2-2 | TRBV27 | CASTKFAGAANTGELFF
TRBJ1-3 | TRBV12-3/TRBV12-4 | CASSPQPSGNTIYF
TRBJ1-1 | TRBV5-4 | CASSLVGQGNTEAFF
TRBJ1-1 | TRBV5-1 | CASRFGTGSHGTEAFF
TRBJ2-2 | TRBV14 | CASSQLRAGELFF
TRBJ1-2 | TRBV19 | CASSRQERNYGYTF
TRBJ2-7 | TRBV20-1 | CSAMAQGWGEQYF
TRBJ2-4 | TRBV7-2 | CASSSPGTRAVLGIQYF
TRBJ2-7 | TRBV12-3/TRBV12-4 | CASSSRYEQYF
TRBJ1-2 | TRBV6-5 | CASSYRDVNYGYTF
TRBJ1-2 | TRBV4-1 | CASSQEVWGVGYTF
TRBJ2-1 | TRBV11-1 | CASSHRKYEQFF
TRBJ1-1 | TRBV6-1 | CASRATGGTEAFF
TRBJ1-2 | TRBV6-1 | CASSDTGDSGYTF
TRBJ2-3 | TRBV7-9 | CASSPSGGATDTQYF
TRBJ1-2 | TRBV19 | CASSEGQRTFYGYTF
TRBJ2-4 | TRBV5-1 | CASSRDRAPNIQYF
TRBJ2-1 | TRBV9 | CASSAEAGTGGNEQFF
TRBJ2-3 | TRBV10-3 | CAISGSDTQYF
TRBJ2-1 | TRBV13 | CASSPERAPYNEQFF